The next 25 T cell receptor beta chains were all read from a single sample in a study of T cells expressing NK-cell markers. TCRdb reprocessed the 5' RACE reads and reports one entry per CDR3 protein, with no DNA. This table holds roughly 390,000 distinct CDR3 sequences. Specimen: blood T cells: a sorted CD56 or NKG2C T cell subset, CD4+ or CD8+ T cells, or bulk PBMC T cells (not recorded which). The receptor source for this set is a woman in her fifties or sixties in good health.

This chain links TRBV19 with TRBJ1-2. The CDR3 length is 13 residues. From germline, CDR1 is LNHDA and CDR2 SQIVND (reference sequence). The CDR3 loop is CASNSKVGYGYTF.

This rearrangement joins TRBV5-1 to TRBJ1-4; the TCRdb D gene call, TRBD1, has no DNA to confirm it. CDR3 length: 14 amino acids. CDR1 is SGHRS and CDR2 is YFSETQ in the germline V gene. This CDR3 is CASSNRGRDEKLFF.

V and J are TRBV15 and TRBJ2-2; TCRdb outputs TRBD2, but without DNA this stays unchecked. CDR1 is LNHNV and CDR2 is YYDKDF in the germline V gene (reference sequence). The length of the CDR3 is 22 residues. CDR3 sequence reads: CATSRDPGLAGVGGGGTGELFF.

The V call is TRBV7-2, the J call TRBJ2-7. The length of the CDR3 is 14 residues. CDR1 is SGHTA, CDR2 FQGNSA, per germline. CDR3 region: CASSSSGTFYEQYF. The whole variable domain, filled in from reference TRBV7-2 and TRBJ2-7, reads GAGVSQSPSNKVTEKGKDVELRCDPISGHTALYWYRQSLGQGLEFLIYFQGNSAPDKSGLPSDRFSAERTGGSVSTLTIQRTQQEDSAVYLCASSSSGTFYEQYFGPGTRLTVT.

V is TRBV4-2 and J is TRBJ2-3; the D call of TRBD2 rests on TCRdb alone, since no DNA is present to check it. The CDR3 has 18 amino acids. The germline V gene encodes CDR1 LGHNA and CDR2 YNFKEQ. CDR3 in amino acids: CASSQSGRSGRSTDTQYF.

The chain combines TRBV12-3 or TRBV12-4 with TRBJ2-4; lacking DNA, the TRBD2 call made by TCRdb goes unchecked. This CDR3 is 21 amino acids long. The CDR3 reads CASRRDRGLAGGLKAKNIQYF.

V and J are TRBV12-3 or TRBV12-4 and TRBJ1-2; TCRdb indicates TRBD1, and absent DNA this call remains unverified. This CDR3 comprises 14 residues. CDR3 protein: CASSLVTGTGGYTF.

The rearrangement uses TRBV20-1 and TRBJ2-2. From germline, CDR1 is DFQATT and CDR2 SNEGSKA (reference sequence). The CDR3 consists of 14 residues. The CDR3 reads CSARDSRNTGELFF.

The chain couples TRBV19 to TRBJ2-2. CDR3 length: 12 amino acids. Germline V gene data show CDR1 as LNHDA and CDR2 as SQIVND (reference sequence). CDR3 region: CASSIGLWELFF.

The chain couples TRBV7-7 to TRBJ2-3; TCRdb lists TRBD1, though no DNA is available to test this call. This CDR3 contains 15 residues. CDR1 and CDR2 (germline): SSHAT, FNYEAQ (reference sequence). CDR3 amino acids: CASSLGSRGGDTQYF. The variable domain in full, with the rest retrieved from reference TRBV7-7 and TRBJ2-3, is GAGVSQSPRYKVTKRGQDVTLRCDPISSHATLYWYQQALGQGPEFLTYFNYEAQPDKSGLPSDRFSAERPEGSISTLTIQRTEQRDSAMYRCASSLGSRGGDTQYFGPGTRLTVL.

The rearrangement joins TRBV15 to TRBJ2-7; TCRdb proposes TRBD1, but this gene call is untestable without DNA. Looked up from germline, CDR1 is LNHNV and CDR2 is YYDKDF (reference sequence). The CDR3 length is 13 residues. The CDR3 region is CATSRDRVAEQYF.

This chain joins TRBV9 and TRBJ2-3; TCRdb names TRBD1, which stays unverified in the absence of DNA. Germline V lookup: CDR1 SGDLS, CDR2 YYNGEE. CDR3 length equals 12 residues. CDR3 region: CASGPWDAAQYF.

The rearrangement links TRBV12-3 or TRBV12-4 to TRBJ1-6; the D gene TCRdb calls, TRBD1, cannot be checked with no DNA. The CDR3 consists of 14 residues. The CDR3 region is CASSPDRSVSPLHF.

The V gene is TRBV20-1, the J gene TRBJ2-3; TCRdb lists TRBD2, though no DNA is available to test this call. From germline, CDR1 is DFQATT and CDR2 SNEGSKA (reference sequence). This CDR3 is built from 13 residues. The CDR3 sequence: CSAEGGSTDTQYF.

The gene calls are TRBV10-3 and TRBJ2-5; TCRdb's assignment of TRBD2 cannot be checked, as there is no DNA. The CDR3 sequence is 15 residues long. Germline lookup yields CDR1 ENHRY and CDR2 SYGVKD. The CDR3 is CAISELAGVLETQYF.

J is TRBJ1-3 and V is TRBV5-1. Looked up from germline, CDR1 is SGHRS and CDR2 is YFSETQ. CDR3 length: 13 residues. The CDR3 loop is CASSLERSGTIYF.

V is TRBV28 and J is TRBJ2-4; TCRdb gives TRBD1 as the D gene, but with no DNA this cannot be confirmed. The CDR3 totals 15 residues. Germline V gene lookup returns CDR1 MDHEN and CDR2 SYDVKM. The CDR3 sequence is CASSLTGTVENIQYF.

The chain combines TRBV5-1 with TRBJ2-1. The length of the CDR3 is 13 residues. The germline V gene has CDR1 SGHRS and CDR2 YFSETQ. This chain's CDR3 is CASSLTQRNEQFF.

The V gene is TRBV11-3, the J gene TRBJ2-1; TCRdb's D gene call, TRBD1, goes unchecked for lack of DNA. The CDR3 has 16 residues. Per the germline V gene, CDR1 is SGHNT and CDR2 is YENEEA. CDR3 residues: CASSLGTQGNADEQFF.

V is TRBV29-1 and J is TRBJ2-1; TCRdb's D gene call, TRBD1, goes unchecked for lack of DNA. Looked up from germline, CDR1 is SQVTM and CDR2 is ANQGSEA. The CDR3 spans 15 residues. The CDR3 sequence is CSARGDGGSYNEQFF.

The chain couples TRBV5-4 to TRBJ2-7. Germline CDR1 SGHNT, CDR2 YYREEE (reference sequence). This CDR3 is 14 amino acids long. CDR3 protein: CASSPSVSRYEQYF.

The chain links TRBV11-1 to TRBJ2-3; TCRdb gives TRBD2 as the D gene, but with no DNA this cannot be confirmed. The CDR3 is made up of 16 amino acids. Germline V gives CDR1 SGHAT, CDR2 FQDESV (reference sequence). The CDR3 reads CASSLDGSSSTDTQYF.

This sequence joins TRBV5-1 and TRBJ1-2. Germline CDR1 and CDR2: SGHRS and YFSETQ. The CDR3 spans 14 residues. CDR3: CASKLSPAEDGYTF.

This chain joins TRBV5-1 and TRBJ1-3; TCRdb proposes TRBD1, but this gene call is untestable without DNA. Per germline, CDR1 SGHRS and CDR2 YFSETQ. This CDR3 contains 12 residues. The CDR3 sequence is CASSVGTGDTSF.

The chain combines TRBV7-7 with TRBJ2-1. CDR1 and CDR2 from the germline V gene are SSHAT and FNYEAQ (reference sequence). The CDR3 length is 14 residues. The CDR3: CASSLGDLHNEQFF.